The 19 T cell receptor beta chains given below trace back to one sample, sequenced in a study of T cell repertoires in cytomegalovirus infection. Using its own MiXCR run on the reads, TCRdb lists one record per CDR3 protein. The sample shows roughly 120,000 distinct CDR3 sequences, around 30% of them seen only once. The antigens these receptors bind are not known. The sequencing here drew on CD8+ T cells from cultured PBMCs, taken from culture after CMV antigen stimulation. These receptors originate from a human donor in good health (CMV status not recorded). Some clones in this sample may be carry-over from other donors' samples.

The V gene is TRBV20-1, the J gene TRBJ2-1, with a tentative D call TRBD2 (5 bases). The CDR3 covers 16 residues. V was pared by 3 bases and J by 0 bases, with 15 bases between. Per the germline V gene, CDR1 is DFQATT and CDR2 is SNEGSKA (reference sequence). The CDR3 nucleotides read TGCAGTGCTAGCTCACGGGATCTTGGCTCCTACAATGAGCAGTTCTTC. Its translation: CSASSRDLGSYNEQFF.

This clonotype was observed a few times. CDR3: CASSYGDEQFF. CDR3 nucleotides: TGTGCCAGCAGTTACGGCGATGAGCAGTTCTTC. The V and J genes are TRBV6-2 or TRBV6-3 and TRBJ2-1; D not resolved. CDR3 length: 11 residues. The germline V and J ends were trimmed by 2 bases and 8 bases, with 4 bases remaining between them. The germline V gene has CDR1 MNHEY and CDR2 SVGEGT.

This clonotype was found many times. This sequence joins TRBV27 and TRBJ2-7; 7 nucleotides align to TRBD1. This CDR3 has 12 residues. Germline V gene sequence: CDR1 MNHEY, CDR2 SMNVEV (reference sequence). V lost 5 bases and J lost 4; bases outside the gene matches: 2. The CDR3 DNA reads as TGTGCCAGCAGTATGACAGGGTACGAGCAGTACTTC. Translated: CASSMTGYEQYF.

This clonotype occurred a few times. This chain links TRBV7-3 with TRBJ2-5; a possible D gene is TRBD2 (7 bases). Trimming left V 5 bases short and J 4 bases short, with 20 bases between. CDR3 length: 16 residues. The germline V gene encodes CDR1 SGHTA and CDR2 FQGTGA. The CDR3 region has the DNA TGTGCCAGCAGCCCACAAGGAGGGGGGGCCGGAGAGACCCAGTACTTC. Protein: CASSPQGGGAGETQYF.

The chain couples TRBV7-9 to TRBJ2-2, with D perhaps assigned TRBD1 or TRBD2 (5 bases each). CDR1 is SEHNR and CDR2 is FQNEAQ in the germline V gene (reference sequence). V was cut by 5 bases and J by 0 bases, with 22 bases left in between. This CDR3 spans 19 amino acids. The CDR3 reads CASSPEGMVWVSNTGELFF. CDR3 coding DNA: TGTGCCAGCAGCCCAGAGGGGATGGTCTGGGTTTCGAACACCGGGGAGCTGTTTTTT.

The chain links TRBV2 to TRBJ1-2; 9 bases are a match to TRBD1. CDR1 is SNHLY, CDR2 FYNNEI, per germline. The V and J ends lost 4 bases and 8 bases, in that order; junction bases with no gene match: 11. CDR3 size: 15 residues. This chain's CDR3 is CASSGYLQGAKGYTF. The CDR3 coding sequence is TGTGCCAGCAGTGGCTACCTACAGGGGGCGAAGGGCTACACCTTC.

The CDR3 sequence is CSARDVRDSQSYGNTIYF. DNA for the CDR3: TGCAGTGCTAGAGATGTAAGGGACAGTCAGTCTTATGGAAACACCATATATTTT. The chain uses TRBV20-1 and TRBJ1-3, with 7 bases identical to TRBD1. The CDR3 has 18 residues. The junction had 14 bases not matched to a gene; V was cut back by 0 bases and J by 3 bases. Germline CDR1 and CDR2: DFQATT and SNEGSKA (reference sequence).

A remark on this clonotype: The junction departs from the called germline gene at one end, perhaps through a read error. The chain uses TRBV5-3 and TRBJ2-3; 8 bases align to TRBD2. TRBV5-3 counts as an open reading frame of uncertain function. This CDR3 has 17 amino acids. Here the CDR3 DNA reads TGTGCCAGCAGCTTGCGGGCTAGCGGGTGCCTCACAGATACGCAGTATTTT. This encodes CASSLRASGCLTDTQYF.

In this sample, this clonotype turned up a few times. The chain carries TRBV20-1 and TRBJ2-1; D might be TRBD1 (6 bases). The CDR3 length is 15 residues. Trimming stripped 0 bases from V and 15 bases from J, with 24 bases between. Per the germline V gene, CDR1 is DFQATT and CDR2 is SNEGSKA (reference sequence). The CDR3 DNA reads TGCAGTGCTAGAGATCCCTCTGGGGGTGGACAGTTTAGGTTCTTC. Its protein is CSARDPSGGGQFRFF.

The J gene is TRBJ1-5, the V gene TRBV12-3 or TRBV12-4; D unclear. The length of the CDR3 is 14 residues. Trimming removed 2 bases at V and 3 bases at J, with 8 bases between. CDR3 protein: CASSLWSDNQPQHF. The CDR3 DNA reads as TGTGCCAGCAGTTTATGGTCAGACAATCAGCCCCAGCATTTT.

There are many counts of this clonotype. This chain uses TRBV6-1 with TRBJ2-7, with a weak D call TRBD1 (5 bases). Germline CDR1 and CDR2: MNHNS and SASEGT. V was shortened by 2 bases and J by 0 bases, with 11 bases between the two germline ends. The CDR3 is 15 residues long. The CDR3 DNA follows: TGTGCCAGCAGTGAATTGCAGGGCCGCTCCTACGAGCAGTACTTC. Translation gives CASSELQGRSYEQYF.

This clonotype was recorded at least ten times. CDR3 DNA sequence: TGTGCCAGCAGCCTCACTAGCGGACCATCGGATACGCAGTATTTT. This translates into CASSLTSGPSDTQYF. V usage is TRBV7-8 and J usage is TRBJ2-3; 8 nucleotides line up with TRBD2. This CDR3 is 15 amino acids long. Germline assignment: CDR1 SGHVS and CDR2 FQNEAQ. Losses at the gene ends were 5 bases for V and 6 bases for J; bases not matched to a gene: 10.

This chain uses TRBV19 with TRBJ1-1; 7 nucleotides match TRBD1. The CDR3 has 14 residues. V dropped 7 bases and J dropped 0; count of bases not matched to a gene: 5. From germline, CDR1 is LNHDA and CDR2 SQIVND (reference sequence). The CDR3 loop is CASNPTGMNTEAFF. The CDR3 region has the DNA TGTGCCAGTAACCCGACAGGGATGAACACTGAAGCTTTCTTT. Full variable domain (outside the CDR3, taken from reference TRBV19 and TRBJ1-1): DGGITQSPKYLFRKEGQNVTLSCEQNLNHDAMYWYRQDPGQGLRLIYYSQIVNDFQKGDIAEGYSVSREKKESFPLTVTSAQKNPTAFYLCASNPTGMNTEAFFGQGTRLTVV.

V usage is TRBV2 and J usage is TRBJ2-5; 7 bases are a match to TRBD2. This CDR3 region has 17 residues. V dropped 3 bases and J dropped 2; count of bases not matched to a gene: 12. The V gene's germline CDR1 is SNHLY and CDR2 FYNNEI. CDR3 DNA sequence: TGTGCCAGCAGTGATCTTGCGACTAGCCCCTTACAAGAGACCCAGTACTTC. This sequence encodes CASSDLATSPLQETQYF.

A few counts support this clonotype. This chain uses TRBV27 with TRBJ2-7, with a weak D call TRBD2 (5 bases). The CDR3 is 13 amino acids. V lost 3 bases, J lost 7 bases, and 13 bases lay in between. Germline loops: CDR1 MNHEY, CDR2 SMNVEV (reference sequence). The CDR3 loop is CASSFGQSGEQYF. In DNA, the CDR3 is TGTGCCAGCAGTTTCGGGCAGTCGGGGGAGCAGTACTTC.

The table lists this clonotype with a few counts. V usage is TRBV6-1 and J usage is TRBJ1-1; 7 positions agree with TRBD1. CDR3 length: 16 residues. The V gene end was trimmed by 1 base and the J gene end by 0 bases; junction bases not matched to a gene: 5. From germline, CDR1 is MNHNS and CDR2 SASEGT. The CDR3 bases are TGTGCCAGCAGTGAAGGAGAAGGGGGCGTGAACACTGAAGCTTTCTTT. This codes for CASSEGEGGVNTEAFF.

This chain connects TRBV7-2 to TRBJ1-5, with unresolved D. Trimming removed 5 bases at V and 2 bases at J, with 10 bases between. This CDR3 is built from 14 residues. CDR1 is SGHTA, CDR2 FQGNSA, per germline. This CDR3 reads CASSQGMGNQPQHF. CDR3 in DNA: TGTGCCAGCAGCCAAGGTATGGGCAATCAGCCCCAGCATTTT.

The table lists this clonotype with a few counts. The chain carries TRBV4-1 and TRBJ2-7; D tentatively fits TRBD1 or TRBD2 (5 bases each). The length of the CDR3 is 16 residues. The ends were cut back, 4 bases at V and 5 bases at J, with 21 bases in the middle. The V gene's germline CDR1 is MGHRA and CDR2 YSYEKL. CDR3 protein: CASSPTPGRGEDEQYF. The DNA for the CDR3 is TGCGCCAGCAGCCCGACTCCGGGAAGGGGCGAGGACGAGCAGTACTTC.

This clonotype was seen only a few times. CDR3 bases: TGTGCCAGCAGGCTAGGTGGTCTCTATGGCTACACCTTC. Translated, it gives CASRLGGLYGYTF. The chain couples TRBV7-2 to TRBJ1-2; D remains ambiguous. This CDR3 is 13 amino acids long. In germline, CDR1 is SGHTA, CDR2 FQGNSA. Trimming shortened V by 6 bases and J by 4 bases, and 12 bases separated the two germline ends.